These 21 T cell receptor beta chains were all obtained from the same sample, sequenced in a study of T cell changes during pregnancy in multiple sclerosis. Assay used: immunoSEQ multiplex PCR; TCRdb lists only in-frame clones, some missing. The data hold around 75,000 clones, with 89% observed a single time. Sequences were derived from peripheral blood, sampled in the first trimester of pregnancy. The receptors shown here come from a female donor in good health, enrolled as a control in a pregnancy study.

This chain links TRBV9 with TRBJ1-6; 8 positions agree with TRBD1. J was trimmed by 7 bases and V by 3 bases; bases with no gene match: 6. Per germline, CDR1 SGDLS and CDR2 YYNGEE. The CDR3 runs 15 residues. CDR3 amino acids: CASSASTGVNSPLHF. Here the CDR3 DNA reads TGTGCCAGCAGCGCATCGACAGGGGTGAATTCACCCCTCCACTTT. The whole variable domain, filled in from reference TRBV9 and TRBJ1-6, reads DSGVTQTPKHLITATGQRVTLRCSPRSGDLSVYWYQQSLDQGLQFLIQYYNGEERAKGNILERFSAQQFPDLHSELNLSSLELGDSALYFCASSASTGVNSPLHFGNGTRLTVT.

The V gene is TRBV7-5, the J gene TRBJ2-7; the table names TRBD2, a call not compared with the DNA. TRBV7-5 is a recognized pseudogene. This CDR3 has 15 amino acids. DNA of the CDR3: TGTGCCAGAAGCGGAATGGGACTAGCGGTCTACGAGCAGTACTTC. This gives the protein CARSGMGLAVYEQYF.

The chain carries TRBV11-2 and TRBJ1-2; weak D call: TRBD1 (6 bases). The germline CDR1 and CDR2 sequences are SGHAT and FQNNGV. The CDR3 loop spans 14 amino acids. The V and J ends lost 0 bases and 4 bases respectively, with 9 bases between them. The CDR3 loop reads CASSLEGQVYGYTF. The CDR3 DNA follows: TGTGCCAGCAGCTTAGAGGGACAAGTCTATGGCTACACCTTC.

The gene calls are TRBV7-9 and TRBJ2-3; 9 bases match TRBD1. V trimming: 5 bases; J trimming: 4 bases; junction bases outside the gene matches: 4. This CDR3 spans 14 amino acids. CDR1 is SEHNR, CDR2 FQNEAQ, per germline (reference sequence). The CDR3 spells CASSKTGGPDTQYF. CDR3 nucleotides: TGTGCCAGCAGCAAAACAGGGGGCCCAGATACGCAGTATTTT. The variable domain in full, with the rest retrieved from reference TRBV7-9 and TRBJ2-3, is DTGVSQNPRHKITKRGQNVTFRCDPISEHNRLYWYRQTLGQGPEFLTYFQNEAQLEKSRLLSDRFSAERPKGSFSTLEIQRTEQGDSAMYLCASSKTGGPDTQYFGPGTRLTVL.

In DNA form, the CDR3 reads TGTGCCAGCAGCCAAGGTGGAGTGGAAGCTTTCTTT. Its protein is CASSQGGVEAFF. This rearrangement joins TRBV14 to TRBJ1-1; D uncertain. The CDR3 has 12 residues. V dropped 1 base and J dropped 8 bases, with 8 bases sitting between them. The germline V gene encodes CDR1 SGHDN and CDR2 FVKESK.

The V call is TRBV6-1, the J call TRBJ1-2, with a tentative D call TRBD1 (5 bases). The CDR3 covers 14 residues. Germline values: CDR1 MNHNS, CDR2 SASEGT. The V and J ends lost 3 bases and 5 bases respectively, with 13 bases between them. Here the CDR3 reads CASSEGDWSYGYTF. The CDR3 DNA reads as TGTGCCAGCAGTGAGGGGGACTGGAGTTATGGCTACACCTTC.

The CDR3 DNA follows: TGTGCCAGCAGTTTATCGGCAGGGCCCGGAAACACCATATATTTT. Translated: CASSLSAGPGNTIYF. The chain is built from TRBV27 and TRBJ1-3; D perhaps matches TRBD1 (5 bases). CDR1 and CDR2 from the germline V gene are MNHEY and SMNVEV (reference sequence). The CDR3 extends over 15 amino acids. Trimming left V 0 bases short and J 4 bases short, with 10 bases between.

About this clone itself: A read error may produce the germline difference seen at one junction end. This sequence joins TRBV7-7 and TRBJ2-2, with TRBD1 matching 7 bases. This CDR3 is built from 17 residues. Germline lookup yields CDR1 SSHAT and CDR2 FNYEAQ (reference sequence). CDR3 sequence: CASSLRKTGPNTGELFF. The CDR3 DNA follows: TGTGCTAGCAGCTTACGAAAGACAGGGCCAAACACCGGGGAGCTGTTTTTT.

The chain has TRBV7-2 and TRBJ2-7; 8 bases map to TRBD2. CDR3 size: 15 residues. V trimming: 5 bases; J trimming: 7 bases; junction bases outside the gene matches: 13. Germline V gene sequence: CDR1 SGHTA, CDR2 FQGNSA. CDR3 coding DNA: TGTGCCAGCAGCCAGGGACTAGGGGGAGTAGGGGAGCAGTACTTC. Translated, it gives CASSQGLGGVGEQYF.

The chain uses TRBV5-6 and TRBJ1-1, with D possibly matching TRBD1 (6 bases). The germline gives CDR1 SGHDT, CDR2 YYEEEE. This CDR3 comprises 15 residues. The V gene lost 4 bases and the J gene lost 1 base, with 14 bases spanning the gap. The CDR3 spells CASSPLTGSNTEAFF. Here the CDR3 DNA reads TGTGCCAGCAGCCCGTTGACAGGATCGAACACTGAAGCTTTCTTT.

The J gene is TRBJ1-1, the V gene TRBV5-4, with D perhaps TRBD1 (5 bases). The CDR3 runs 14 residues. The germline V gene encodes CDR1 SGHNT and CDR2 YYREEE (reference sequence). V was clipped by 4 bases and J by 1 base, with 11 bases between them. The CDR3 here is CASSPGGENTEAFF. CDR3 bases: TGTGCCAGCAGCCCGGGGGGGGAGAACACTGAAGCTTTCTTT.

This clone was seen a single time. This chain links TRBV7-9 with TRBJ1-5; 10 positions match TRBD1. V was clipped by 4 bases and J by 0 bases; unmatched bases: 6. Looked up from germline, CDR1 is SEHNR and CDR2 is FQNEAQ (reference sequence). CDR3 length equals 17 residues. DNA of the CDR3: TGTGCCAGCAGCTGGGGACAGGGGCTCGATAGCAATCAGCCCCAGCATTTT. This codes for CASSWGQGLDSNQPQHF. Supplemented by reference TRBV7-9 and TRBJ1-5, the full variable domain reads DTGVSQNPRHKITKRGQNVTFRCDPISEHNRLYWYRQTLGQGPEFLTYFQNEAQLEKSRLLSDRFSAERPKGSFSTLEIQRTEQGDSAMYLCASSWGQGLDSNQPQHFGDGTRLSIL.

The chain employs TRBV2 and TRBJ1-1, with D unresolved. In germline, CDR1 is SNHLY, CDR2 FYNNEI. The CDR3 runs to 13 residues. Trimming took 8 bases from V and 3 from J, leaving 13 bases between them. Here the CDR3 reads CASRPYEDTEAFF. The CDR3, as DNA: TGTGCCAGCCGCCCGTATGAGGACACTGAAGCTTTCTTT.

The chain joins TRBV6-5 to TRBJ2-1, with 12 bases lining up with TRBD2. Germline values: CDR1 MNHEY, CDR2 SVGAGI. The CDR3 has 15 amino acids. V dropped 6 bases and J dropped 6; count of bases not matched to a gene: 6. CDR3 DNA sequence: TGTGCCAGCAGACGACTAGCGGGAGTTTCCAATGAGCAGTTCTTC. It codes for CASRRLAGVSNEQFF.

This clone appeared once. CDR3 sequence: CASSQQSVADTQYF. The CDR3 bases are TGCGCCAGCAGCCAACAGAGCGTAGCAGATACGCAGTATTTT. The chain joins TRBV4-1 to TRBJ2-3; D is unclear. This CDR3 contains 14 residues. Per the germline V gene, CDR1 is MGHRA and CDR2 is YSYEKL. V lost 2 bases and J 4 bases, leaving 10 bases between the germline ends.

The chain is built from TRBV11-2 and TRBJ2-1, with 8 bases lining up with TRBD1. This CDR3 comprises 12 residues. In germline, CDR1 is SGHAT, CDR2 FQNNGV. The J segment lost 16 bases and the V segment lost 5 bases, leaving 10 bases of the junction unmatched. CDR3 nucleotide sequence: TGTGCCAGCAGCCTATCCACAGGGGGGCTCTTCTTC. This codes for CASSLSTGGLFF.

The chain employs TRBV5-4 and TRBJ2-5; a possible D gene is TRBD1 (7 bases). V was cut by 2 bases and J by 1 base, with 12 bases left in between. This CDR3 has 15 residues. CDR1 and CDR2 from the germline V gene are SGHNT and YYREEE (reference sequence). CDR3 protein: CASSLRGTAQETQYF. The DNA of the CDR3 is TGTGCCAGCAGCTTACGGGGGACAGCCCAAGAGACCCAGTACTTC.

The sample holds one count of this clone. The chain combines TRBV15 with TRBJ2-6, with 8 bases aligning to TRBD1. V shed 3 bases, J shed 2 bases, and the junction held 9 bases outside the gene matches. Germline V CDR1 and CDR2: LNHNV, YYDKDF (reference sequence). The CDR3 consists of 18 residues. The CDR3 DNA is TGTGCCACCAGCAGGGAGACAGGGGCACCTCCTGGGGCCAACGTCCTGACTTTC. This gives the protein CATSRETGAPPGANVLTF.

The genes are TRBV28 and TRBJ1-5; TRBD1 is a possible D gene (6 bases). V lost 2 bases to trimming and J lost 6 bases, with 8 bases between them. Germline V gene lookup returns CDR1 MDHEN and CDR2 SYDVKM. CDR3 length: 13 amino acids. In nucleotides, the CDR3 is TGTGCCAGCAGTTTAACAGGGATTCAGCCCCAGCATTTT. Translated: CASSLTGIQPQHF.

The chain carries TRBV30 and TRBJ2-5, with D possibly TRBD2 on 5 matching bases. V lost 5 bases and J 3 bases, leaving 10 bases between the germline ends. CDR1 GTSNPN and CDR2 SVGIG come from the germline V gene (reference sequence). This CDR3 is 12 amino acids long. The CDR3 DNA is TGTGCCTGGGGCCCCGGGGAAGAGACCCAGTACTTC. It yields the protein CAWGPGEETQYF.

The chain links TRBV13 to TRBJ2-7; D may be TRBD2 (5 bases). Germline lookup yields CDR1 PRHDT and CDR2 FYEKMQ (reference sequence). V lost 6 bases to trimming and J lost 4 bases, with 16 bases between them. There are 14 residues in the CDR3. This CDR3 is CASRRAGWEYEQYF. The CDR3 DNA sequence: TGTGCCAGCAGGAGGGCCGGGTGGGAATACGAGCAGTACTTC.